This TCR beta chain was sequenced during a study of blood T cell repertoires in COVID-19. On the study more broadly: T cells, B-cell-depleted T cells, or PBMCs provided the cDNA or gDNA that served as material.

Source study methods: Estimation of nucleated cell counts relied on the amplification of reference gene primers. This table comes from immunoSEQ multiplex PCR, and its TCRdb copy is limited to in-frame clones, with some not included. That table gives V, J and clone size, and the DNA gave D and trimming. The sample includes some 220,000 clones, about four fifths of them seen just once. The CDR3 runs 18 residues. Germline values: CDR1 SGHTA, CDR2 FQGTGA. V lost 2 bases to trimming and J lost 0 bases; unmatched junction nucleotides: 8. This sequence originates from a woman aged 35 to 49 with acute COVID-19. The genes are TRBV7-3 and TRBJ2-7; 12 nucleotides align to TRBD2. The sample consisted of PBMCs or T cells enriched from blood (not recorded which). In DNA, the CDR3 is TGTGCCAGCAGCTTACCCGCTAGCGGGGGGGGAGACTCCTACGAGCAGTACTTC. Translated, it gives CASSLPASGGGDSYEQYF.